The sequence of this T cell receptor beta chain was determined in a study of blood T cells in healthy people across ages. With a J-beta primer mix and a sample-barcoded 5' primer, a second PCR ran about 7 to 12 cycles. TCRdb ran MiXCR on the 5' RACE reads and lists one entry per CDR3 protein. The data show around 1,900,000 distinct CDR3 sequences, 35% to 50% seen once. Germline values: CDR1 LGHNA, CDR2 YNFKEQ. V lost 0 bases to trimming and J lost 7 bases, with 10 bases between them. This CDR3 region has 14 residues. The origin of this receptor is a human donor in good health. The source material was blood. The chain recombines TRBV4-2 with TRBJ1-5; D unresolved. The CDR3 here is CASSQDQRGQPQHF. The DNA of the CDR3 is TGTGCCAGCAGCCAAGATCAACGGGGACAGCCCCAGCATTTT.